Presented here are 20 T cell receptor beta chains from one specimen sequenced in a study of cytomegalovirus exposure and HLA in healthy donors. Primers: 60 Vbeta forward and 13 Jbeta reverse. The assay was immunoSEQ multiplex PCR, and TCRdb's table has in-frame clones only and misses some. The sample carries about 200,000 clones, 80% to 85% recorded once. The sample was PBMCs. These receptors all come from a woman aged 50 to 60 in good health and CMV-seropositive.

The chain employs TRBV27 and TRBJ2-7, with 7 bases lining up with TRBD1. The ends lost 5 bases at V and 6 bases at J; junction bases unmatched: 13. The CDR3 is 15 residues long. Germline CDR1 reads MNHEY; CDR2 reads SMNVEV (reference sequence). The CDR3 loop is CASSTRDSPYSEQYF. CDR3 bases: TGTGCCAGCAGTACCCGGGACAGCCCCTATAGCGAGCAGTACTTC.

CDR3 sequence reads: CASSYGGGYGYTF. The CDR3, as DNA: TGTGCCAGCAGTTACGGGGGCGGCTATGGCTACACCTTC. The chain has TRBV6-5 and TRBJ1-2; weak D call: TRBD1 (6 bases). Germline CDR1 MNHEY, CDR2 SVGAGI. V lost 2 bases to trimming and J lost 4 bases, with 8 bases between them. The CDR3 contains 13 residues.

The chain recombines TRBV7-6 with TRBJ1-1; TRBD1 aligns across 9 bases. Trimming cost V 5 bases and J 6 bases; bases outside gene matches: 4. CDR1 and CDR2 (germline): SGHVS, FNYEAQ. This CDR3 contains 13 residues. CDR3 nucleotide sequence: TGTGCCAGCAGCCGGACAGGGGTGGCTGAAGCTTTCTTT. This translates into CASSRTGVAEAFF.

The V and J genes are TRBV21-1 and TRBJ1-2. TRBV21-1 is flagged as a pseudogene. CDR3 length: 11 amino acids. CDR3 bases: TGTGCCAGCAGCACCCGGGATGGCTACACCTTC. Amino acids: CASSTRDGYTF.

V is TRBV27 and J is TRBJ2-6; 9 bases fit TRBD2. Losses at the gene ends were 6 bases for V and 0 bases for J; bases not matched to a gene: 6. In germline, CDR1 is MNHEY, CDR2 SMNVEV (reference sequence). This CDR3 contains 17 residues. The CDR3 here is CASRSSGAASGANVLTF. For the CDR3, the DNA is TGTGCCAGCAGATCTAGCGGGGCGGCCTCTGGGGCCAACGTCCTGACTTTC.

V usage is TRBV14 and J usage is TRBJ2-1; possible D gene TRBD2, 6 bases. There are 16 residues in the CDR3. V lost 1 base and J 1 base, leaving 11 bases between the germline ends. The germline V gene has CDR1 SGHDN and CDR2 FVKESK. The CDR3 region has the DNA TGTGCCAGCAGCCAAGTCGGGGGTTCTTCCTACAATGAGCAGTTCTTC. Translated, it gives CASSQVGGSSYNEQFF.

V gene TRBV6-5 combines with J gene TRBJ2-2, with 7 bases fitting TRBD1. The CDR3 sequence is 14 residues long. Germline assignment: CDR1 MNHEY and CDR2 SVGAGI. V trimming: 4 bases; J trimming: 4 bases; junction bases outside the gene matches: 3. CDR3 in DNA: TGTGCCAGCAGTTGGGGGACAGTCACCGGGGAGCTGTTTTTT. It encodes CASSWGTVTGELFF.

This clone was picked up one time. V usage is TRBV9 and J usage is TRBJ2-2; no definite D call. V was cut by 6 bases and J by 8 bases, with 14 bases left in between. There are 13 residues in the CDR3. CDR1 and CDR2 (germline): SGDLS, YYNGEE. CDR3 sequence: CASNAAEEGELFF. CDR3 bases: TGTGCCAGCAATGCGGCTGAAGAGGGGGAGCTGTTTTTT.

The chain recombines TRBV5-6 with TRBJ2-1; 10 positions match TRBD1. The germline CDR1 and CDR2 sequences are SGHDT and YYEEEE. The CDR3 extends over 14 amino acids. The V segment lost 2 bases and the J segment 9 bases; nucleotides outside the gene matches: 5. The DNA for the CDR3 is TGTGCCAGCAGCTTTGGACAGGGGGTCGGTGAGCAGTTCTTC. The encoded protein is CASSFGQGVGEQFF.

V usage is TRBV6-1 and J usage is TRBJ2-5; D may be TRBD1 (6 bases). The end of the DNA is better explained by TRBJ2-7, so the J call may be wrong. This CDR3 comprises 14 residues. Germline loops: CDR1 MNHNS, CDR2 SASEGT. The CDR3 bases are TGTGCCAGCAGTGAATATGAGGGGGCCTACGAGCAGTACTTC. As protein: CASSEYEGAYEQYF.

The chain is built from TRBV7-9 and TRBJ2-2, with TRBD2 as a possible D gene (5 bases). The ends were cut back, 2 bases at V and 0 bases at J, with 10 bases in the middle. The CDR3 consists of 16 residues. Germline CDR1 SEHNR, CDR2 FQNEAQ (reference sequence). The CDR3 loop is CASSLWERSNTGELFF. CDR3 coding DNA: TGTGCCAGCAGCTTATGGGAGCGTTCGAACACCGGGGAGCTGTTTTTT.

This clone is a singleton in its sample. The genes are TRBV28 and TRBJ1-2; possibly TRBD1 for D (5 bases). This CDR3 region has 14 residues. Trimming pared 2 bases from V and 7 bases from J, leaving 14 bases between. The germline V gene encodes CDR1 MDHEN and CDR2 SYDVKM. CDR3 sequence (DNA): TGTGCCAGCAGTTTAATAGCCAGGGCTGTTGGCTACACCTTC. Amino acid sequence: CASSLIARAVGYTF.

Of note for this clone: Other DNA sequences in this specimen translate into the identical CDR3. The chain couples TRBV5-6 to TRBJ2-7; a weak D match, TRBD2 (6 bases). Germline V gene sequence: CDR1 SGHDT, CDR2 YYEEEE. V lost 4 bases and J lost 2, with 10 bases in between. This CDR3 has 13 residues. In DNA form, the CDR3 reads TGTGCCAGCAGCCCCCGCGGGGCCTACGAGCAGTACTTC. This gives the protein CASSPRGAYEQYF.

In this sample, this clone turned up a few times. CDR3 nucleotide sequence: TGCGCCAGCAGTGAGTCGATTGGACTAGCGGGAGCCAATGAGCAGTTCTTC. Its translation is CASSESIGLAGANEQFF. The rearrangement uses TRBV10-2 and TRBJ2-1, with 13 bases matching TRBD2. The CDR3 loop spans 17 amino acids. The V gene end was trimmed by 0 bases and the J gene end by 6 bases; junction bases not matched to a gene: 5. Germline V gene sequence: CDR1 WSHSY, CDR2 SAAADI.

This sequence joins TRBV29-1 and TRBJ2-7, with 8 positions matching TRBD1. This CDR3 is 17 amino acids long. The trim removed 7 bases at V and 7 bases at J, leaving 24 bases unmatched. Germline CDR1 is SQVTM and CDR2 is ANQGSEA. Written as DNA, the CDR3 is TGCAGCGCGATAAAGTCCCGGACAGGGTCCTTCCTTGGGGAGCAGTACTTC. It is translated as CSAIKSRTGSFLGEQYF.

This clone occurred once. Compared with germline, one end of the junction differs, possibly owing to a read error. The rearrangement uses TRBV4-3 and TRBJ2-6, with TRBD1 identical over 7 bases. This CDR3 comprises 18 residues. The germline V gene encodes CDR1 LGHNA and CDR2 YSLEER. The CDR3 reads CASSPHGTDVSGANGLTF. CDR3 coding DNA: TGCGCCAGCAGCCCCCACGGGACAGACGTCTCTGGGGCCAACGGCCTGACTTTC.

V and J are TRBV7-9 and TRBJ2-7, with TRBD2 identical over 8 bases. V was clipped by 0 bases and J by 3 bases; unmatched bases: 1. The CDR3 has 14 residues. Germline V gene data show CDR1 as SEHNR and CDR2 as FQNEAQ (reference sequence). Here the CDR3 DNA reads TGTGCCAGCAGCTTAGCGCTAGCGGGCTACGAGCAGTACTTC. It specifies CASSLALAGYEQYF. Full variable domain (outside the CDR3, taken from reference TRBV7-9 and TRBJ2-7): DTGVSQNPRHKITKRGQNVTFRCDPISEHNRLYWYRQTLGQGPEFLTYFQNEAQLEKSRLLSDRFSAERPKGSFSTLEIQRTEQGDSAMYLCASSLALAGYEQYFGPGTRLTVT.

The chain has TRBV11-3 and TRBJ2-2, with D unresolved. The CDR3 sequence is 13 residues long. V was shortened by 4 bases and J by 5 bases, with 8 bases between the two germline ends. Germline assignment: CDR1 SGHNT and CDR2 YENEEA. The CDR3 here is CASSSEVTGELFF. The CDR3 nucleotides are TGTGCCAGCAGCTCTGAGGTGACCGGGGAGCTGTTTTTT.

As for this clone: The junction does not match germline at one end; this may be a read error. CDR3 residues: CSSSLVGGYEQYF. CDR3 sequence (DNA): TGTTCCAGCAGCTTAGTTGGGGGGTACGAGCAGTACTTC. The V call is TRBV7-9, the J call TRBJ2-7; TRBD2 might be the D (6 bases). Germline CDR1 SEHNR, CDR2 FQNEAQ (reference sequence). The CDR3 has 13 amino acids.

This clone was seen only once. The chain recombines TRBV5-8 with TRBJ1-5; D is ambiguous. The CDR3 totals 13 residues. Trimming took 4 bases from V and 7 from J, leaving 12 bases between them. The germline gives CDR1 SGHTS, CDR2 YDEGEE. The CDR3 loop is CASSIAGGQPQHF. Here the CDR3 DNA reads TGTGCCAGCAGCATCGCGGGTGGACAGCCCCAGCATTTT.